These T cell receptor beta chains were read from a single sample in a study of blood T cell repertoires in COVID-19. The method was immunoSEQ multiplex PCR; TCRdb's version includes in-frame clones alone and lacks a portion of them. The profile shows around 80,000 clones, 88% of them singletons. The sequencing sample was made of peripheral blood. These receptors were obtained from a woman aged 80 or over with acute or convalescent COVID-19. Each CDR3 is given with its conserved first and last residue. The D gene is left open where the match is weak. Some rows have no size entry. The others give once, few or many, or a class for an expanded clone.

j_call d_call v_call clone_size cdr3_aa cdr3_nt
TRBJ1-2 . TRBV29-1 once CSVEVSRNRAYSGYTF TGCAGCGTTGAAGTCTCTCGGAACAGGGCCTACTCTGGCTACACCTTC
TRBJ2-6 TRBD1 TRBV19 . CASSLRDRGMGANVLTF TGTGCCAGTAGTCTCCGGGACAGGGGGATGGGGGCCAACGTCCTGACTTTC
TRBJ1-6 . TRBV11-2 . CASSLRPPGRTINSPLHF TGTGCCAGCAGCTTAAGGCCTCCTGGCCGGACTATTAATTCACCCCTCCACTTT
TRBJ1-1 TRBD1 TRBV29-1 . CSVGGTGRTEAFF TGCAGCGTTGGCGGGACAGGGAGAACTGAAGCTTTCTTT
TRBJ2-7 . TRBV18 . CASSLLSSQASSYEQYF TGTGCCAGCTCACTCCTGAGTTCGCAGGCGAGCTCCTACGAGCAGTACTTC
TRBJ2-2 . TRBV11-3 few CASSLAAGELFF TGTGCCAGCAGCTTAGCCGCCGGGGAGCTGTTTTTT
TRBJ2-2 . TRBV28 . CASTRTSTGELFF TGTGCCAGCACTCGGACTTCCACCGGGGAGCTGTTTTTT
TRBJ2-5 TRBD1 TRBV7-9 . CASSPRTGVLLQETQYF TGTGCCAGCAGCCCGAGGACAGGGGTGCTACTTCAAGAGACCCAGTACTTC
TRBJ2-1 TRBD2 TRBV7-3 . CASSSSGTSGNEQFF TGTGCCAGCAGCTCCTCCGGGACTAGCGGTAATGAGCAGTTCTTC
TRBJ2-3 . TRBV19 . CASSHGEISRTDTQYF TGTGCCAGTAGCCATGGGGAGATCTCGAGGACAGATACGCAGTATTTT
TRBJ1-5 . TRBV6-5 . CASSIRQNQPQHF TGTGCCAGCAGTATTAGACAGAATCAGCCCCAGCATTTT
TRBJ1-2 . TRBV5-5 . CASSLGTPGGGYTF TGTGCCAGCAGCCTAGGGACACCTGGCGGAGGCTACACCTTC
TRBJ1-5 . TRBV28 . CASREQATNQPQHF TGTGCCAGCCGGGAGCAGGCGACAAATCAGCCCCAGCATTTT
TRBJ2-7 TRBD2 TRBV7-8 once CASSQLAPDYEQYF TGTGCCAGCAGCCAACTAGCGCCGGACTACGAGCAGTACTTC
TRBJ1-6 TRBD1 TRBV11-3 . CASSLTGQGSPLHF TGTGCCAGCAGCTTGACAGGGCAAGGATCACCCCTCCACTTT
TRBJ2-1 . TRBV30 . CAWSLQSYNEQFF TGTGCCTGGAGTCTACAGTCCTACAATGAGCAGTTCTTC
TRBJ1-5 . TRBV19 . CASSPRGSSNQPQHF TGTGCCAGTAGTCCCAGGGGTTCGAGCAATCAGCCCCAGCATTTT
TRBJ2-7 . TRBV27 . CASSPRGVSSYEQYF TGTGCCAGCAGTCCCAGGGGGGTCAGCTCCTACGAGCAGTACTTC
TRBJ1-2 . TRBV12-3/TRBV12-4 . CASSFGGAGYTF TGTGCCAGCAGTTTTGGAGGCGCTGGCTACACCTTC
TRBJ1-1 . TRBV6-6 . CASSYPTGGQGAFF TGTGCCAGCAGTTACCCCACGGGGGGGCAAGGAGCTTTCTTT
TRBJ1-2 . TRBV9 . CASSEDKKYGYTF TGTGCCAGCAGTGAGGACAAGAAGTATGGCTACACCTTC
TRBJ2-4 TRBD2 TRBV5-1 once CASKREGQENIQYF TGCGCCAGCAAACGGGAGGGCCAGGAAAACATTCAGTACTTC
TRBJ1-4 TRBD1 TRBV2 . CASRRQGNEKLFF TGTGCCAGCAGACGACAGGGGAATGAAAAACTGTTTTTT
TRBJ1-2 TRBD1 TRBV5-4 . CASSDRQGNYGYTF TGTGCCAGCAGCGACCGACAGGGGAACTATGGCTACACCTTC
TRBJ1-3 . TRBV12-3/TRBV12-4 few CASGQIGAIYF TGTGCCAGCGGCCAAATAGGGGCCATATATTTT
TRBJ2-7 TRBD2 TRBV4-1 . CASSQVPSGDSYEQYF TGCGCCAGCAGCCAAGTCCCTAGCGGGGACTCCTACGAGCAGTACTTC
TRBJ1-6 . TRBV6-5 . CATGVNSPLHF TGTGCCACCGGGGTGAATTCACCCCTCCACTTT
TRBJ2-7 . TRBV5-1 . CASSLAGRARYEQYF TGCGCCAGCAGCTTGGCCGGCAGGGCACGATACGAGCAGTACTTC
TRBJ2-5 . TRBV9 . CASSVATSGQETQYF TGTGCCAGCAGCGTAGCGACGAGCGGCCAAGAGACCCAGTACTTC
TRBJ1-6 . TRBV7-9 few CAILTGWGNDSPLHF TGTGCCATTTTGACAGGCTGGGGAAACGATTCACCCCTCCACTTT
TRBJ1-1 . TRBV12-3/TRBV12-4 . CAAGAGGTEAFF TGTGCCGCAGGGGCGGGCGGCACTGAAGCTTTCTTT
TRBJ2-7 . TRBV10-3 once CAISPGGAFGGYEQYF TGTGCCATCAGTCCAGGTGGCGCCTTCGGGGGATACGAGCAGTACTTC
TRBJ1-5 TRBD1 TRBV19 . CASSTGDRDQPQHF TGTGCCAGTAGTACCGGGGACAGGGACCAGCCCCAGCATTTT
TRBJ1-1 TRBD1 TRBV27 . CASTPRTGDTEAFF TGTGCCAGCACACCCAGGACAGGGGATACTGAAGCTTTCTTT
TRBJ2-1 . TRBV2 . CASLIANEQFF TGTGCCAGCCTAATTGCCAATGAGCAGTTCTTC
TRBJ1-2 . TRBV5-1 . CASQVTPNYGYTF TGCGCCAGCCAGGTCACTCCGAACTATGGCTACACCTTC
TRBJ1-1 TRBD1 TRBV5-1 . CASSLGTGSTEAFF TGCGCCAGCAGCTTGGGGACAGGGAGCACTGAAGCTTTCTTT
TRBJ2-5 . TRBV7-2 . CASSFGRGRETQYF TGTGCCAGCAGCTTCGGGCGGGGGCGAGAGACCCAGTACTTC
TRBJ2-1 . TRBV9 . CASSLDAGSYNEQFF TGTGCCAGCAGCCTTGACGCGGGGTCCTACAATGAGCAGTTCTTC
TRBJ1-1 . TRBV6-5 . CASKRTENTEAFF TGTGCCAGCAAAAGAACAGAGAACACTGAAGCTTTCTTT
TRBJ2-7 TRBD2 TRBV27 . CASGLAGFYEQYF TGTGCCAGCGGACTAGCGGGGTTCTACGAGCAGTACTTC
TRBJ2-3 . TRBV5-6 once CASSSGMVAVGKDTQYF TGTGCCAGCAGCTCCGGGATGGTAGCGGTGGGCAAGGATACGCAGTATTTT
TRBJ1-6 . TRBV3-1/TRBV3-2 . CASSHKEARGSPLHF TGTGCCAGCAGCCACAAGGAGGCCAGGGGATCACCCCTCCACTTT
TRBJ2-7 . TRBV2 . CASSPRSVGSGEQYF TGTGCCAGCAGTCCCCGTTCCGTGGGATCGGGGGAGCAGTACTTC
TRBJ2-1 TRBD2 TRBV6-5 . CASSLAGGVYNEQFF TGTGCCAGCAGTTTAGCGGGGGGGGTCTACAATGAGCAGTTCTTC
TRBJ2-3 . TRBV6-5 . CASKKPRGDTDTQYF TGTGCCAGCAAGAAGCCCAGGGGAGACACAGATACGCAGTATTTT
TRBJ2-5 TRBD2 TRBV19 . CASSRGGGWETQYF TGTGCCAGTAGCCGGGGGGGCGGCTGGGAGACCCAGTACTTC
TRBJ1-5 . TRBV28 . CASRYGQFSNQPQHF TGTGCCAGCAGATACGGACAGTTTAGCAATCAGCCCCAGCATTTT
TRBJ2-7 TRBD1 TRBV25-1 . CASSENRDRAEQYF TGTGCCAGCAGCGAAAACCGGGACAGGGCCGAGCAGTACTTC
TRBJ2-5 TRBD2 TRBV5-6 . CASKGQAGGQETQYF TGTGCCAGCAAGGGCCAAGCGGGAGGCCAAGAGACCCAGTACTTC
TRBJ2-7 . TRBV29-1 . CSVEGGQSIREQYF TGCAGCGTTGAAGGGGGACAATCTATACGCGAGCAGTACTTC
TRBJ2-5 TRBD2 TRBV29-1 . CSVGTSGETQYF TGCAGCGTTGGGACTAGCGGAGAGACCCAGTACTTC
TRBJ1-4 TRBD1 TRBV10-1 . CASSGQGSEKLFF TGCGCCAGCAGCGGACAGGGAAGCGAAAAACTGTTTTTT
TRBJ1-5 TRBD1 TRBV5-1 . CASRPTGGSNQPQHF TGCGCCAGCAGACCTACAGGGGGGAGCAATCAGCCCCAGCATTTT
TRBJ2-3 TRBD2 TRBV5-1 . CASSLGTSGTSTDTQYF TGCGCCAGCAGCTTGGGGACTAGCGGGACTAGCACAGATACGCAGTATTTT
TRBJ2-3 . TRBV19 . CASSINRGTDTQYF TGTGCCAGTAGTATTAACAGGGGCACAGATACGCAGTATTTT
TRBJ2-3 TRBD1 TRBV19 . CASNNRDRAADTQYF TGTGCCAGTAATAACCGGGACAGGGCTGCAGATACGCAGTATTTT